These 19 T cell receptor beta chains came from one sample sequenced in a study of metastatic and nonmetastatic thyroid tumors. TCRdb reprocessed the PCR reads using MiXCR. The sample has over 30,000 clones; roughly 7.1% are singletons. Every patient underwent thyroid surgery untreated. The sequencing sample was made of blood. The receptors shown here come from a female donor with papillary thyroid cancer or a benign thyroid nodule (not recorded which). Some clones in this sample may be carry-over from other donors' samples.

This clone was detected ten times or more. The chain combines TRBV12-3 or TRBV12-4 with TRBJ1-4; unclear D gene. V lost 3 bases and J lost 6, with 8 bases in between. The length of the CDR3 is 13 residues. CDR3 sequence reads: CASSLGVHEKLFF. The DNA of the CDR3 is TGTGCCAGCAGTTTGGGAGTGCATGAAAAACTGTTTTTT.

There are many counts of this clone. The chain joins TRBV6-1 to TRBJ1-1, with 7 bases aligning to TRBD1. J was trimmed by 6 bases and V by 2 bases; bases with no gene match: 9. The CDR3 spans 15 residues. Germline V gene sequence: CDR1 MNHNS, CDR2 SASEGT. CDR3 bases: TGTGCCAGCAGTGAATATCACACAGGGGTCTCTGAAGCTTTCTTT. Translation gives CASSEYHTGVSEAFF.

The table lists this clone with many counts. The CDR3 loop is CASSREYNNYGYTF. In nucleotides, the CDR3 is TGCGCCAGCAGCAGGGAATACAATAACTATGGCTACACCTTC. V gene TRBV5-1 combines with J gene TRBJ1-2; D not certain. Germline lookup yields CDR1 SGHRS and CDR2 YFSETQ. Between the trimmed V and J ends, which lost 4 bases and 1 base, there was a span of 11 bases. This CDR3 spans 14 amino acids.

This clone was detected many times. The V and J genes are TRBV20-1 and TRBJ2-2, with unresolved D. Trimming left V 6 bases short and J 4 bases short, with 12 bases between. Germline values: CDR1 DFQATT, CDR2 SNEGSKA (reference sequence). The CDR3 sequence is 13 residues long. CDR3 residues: CSAPGSSTGELFF. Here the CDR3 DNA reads TGCAGTGCCCCCGGGTCCAGCACCGGGGAGCTGTTTTTT.

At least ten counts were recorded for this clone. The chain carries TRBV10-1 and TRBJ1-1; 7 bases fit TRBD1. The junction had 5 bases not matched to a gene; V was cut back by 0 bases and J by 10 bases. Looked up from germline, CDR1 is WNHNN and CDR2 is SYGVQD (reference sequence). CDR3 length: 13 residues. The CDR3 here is CASSESTGLRAFF. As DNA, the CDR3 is TGCGCCAGCAGTGAGTCGACAGGGTTGAGAGCTTTCTTT.

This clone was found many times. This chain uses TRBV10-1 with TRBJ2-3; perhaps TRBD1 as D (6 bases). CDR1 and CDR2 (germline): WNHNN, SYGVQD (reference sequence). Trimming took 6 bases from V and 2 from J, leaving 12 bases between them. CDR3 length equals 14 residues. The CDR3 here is CASRSDRATDTQYF. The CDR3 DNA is TGCGCCAGCAGGTCGGACAGAGCCACAGATACGCAGTATTTT.

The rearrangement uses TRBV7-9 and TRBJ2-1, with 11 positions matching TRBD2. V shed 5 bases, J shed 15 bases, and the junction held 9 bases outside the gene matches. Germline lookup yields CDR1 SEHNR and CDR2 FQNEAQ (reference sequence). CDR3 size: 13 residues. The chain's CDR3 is CASSPLGLAGGFF. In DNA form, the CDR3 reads TGTGCCAGCAGCCCCCTAGGACTAGCGGGCGGGTTCTTC.

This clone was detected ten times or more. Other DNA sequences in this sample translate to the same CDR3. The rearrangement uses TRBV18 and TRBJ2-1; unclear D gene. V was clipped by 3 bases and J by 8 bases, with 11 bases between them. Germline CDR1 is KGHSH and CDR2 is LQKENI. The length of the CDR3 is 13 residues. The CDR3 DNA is TGTGCCAGCTCACCCCCCGGGTTGGATGAGCAGTTCTTC. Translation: CASSPPGLDEQFF.

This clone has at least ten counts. The CDR3, as DNA: TGTGCCAGCTCACCTAGCTCCCCCTCCTACGAGCAGTACTTC. Protein product: CASSPSSPSYEQYF. The chain is built from TRBV18 and TRBJ2-7; D is undetermined. Germline assignment: CDR1 KGHSH and CDR2 LQKENI. The CDR3 extends over 14 amino acids. V lost 3 bases to trimming and J lost 0 bases, with 9 bases between them.

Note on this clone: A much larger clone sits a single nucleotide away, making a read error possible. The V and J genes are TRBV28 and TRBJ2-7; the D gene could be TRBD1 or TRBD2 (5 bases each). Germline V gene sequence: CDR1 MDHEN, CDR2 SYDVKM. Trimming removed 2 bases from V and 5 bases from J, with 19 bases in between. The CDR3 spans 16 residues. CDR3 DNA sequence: TGTGCCAGCAGTTTACCCCCATCACGGGGCAGAAACGAGCAGTACTTC. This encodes CASSLPPSRGRNEQYF.

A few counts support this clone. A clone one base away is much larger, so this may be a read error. This CDR3 reads CATQNGGGSGNTIYF. The CDR3 DNA is TGTGCCACTCAAAATGGCGGAGGCTCTGGAAACACCATATATTTT. The chain recombines TRBV10-3 with TRBJ1-3; no definite D call. Germline assignment: CDR1 ENHRY and CDR2 SYGVKD. The V end was cut by 10 bases, the J end by 0 bases, with 16 bases between. The CDR3 covers 15 residues.

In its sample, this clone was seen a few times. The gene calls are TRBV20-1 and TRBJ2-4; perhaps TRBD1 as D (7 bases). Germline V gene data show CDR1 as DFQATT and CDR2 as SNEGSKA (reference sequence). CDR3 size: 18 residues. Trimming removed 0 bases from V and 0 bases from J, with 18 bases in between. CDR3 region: CSARDLRGTALAKNIQYF. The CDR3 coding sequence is TGCAGTGCTAGAGATCTTCGGGGGACAGCCTTAGCCAAAAACATTCAGTACTTC.

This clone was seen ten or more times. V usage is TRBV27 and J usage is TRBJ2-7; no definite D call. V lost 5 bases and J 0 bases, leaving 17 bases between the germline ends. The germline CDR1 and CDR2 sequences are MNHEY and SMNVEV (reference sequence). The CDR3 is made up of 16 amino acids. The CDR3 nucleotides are TGTGCCAGCAGTATCGCCGGCTCTATCCACTCCTACGAGCAGTACTTC. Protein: CASSIAGSIHSYEQYF.

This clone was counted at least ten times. CDR3: CASSTSSYNEQFF. The DNA of the CDR3 is TGTGCCAGCAGTACGAGCTCCTACAATGAGCAGTTCTTC. V usage is TRBV12-3 or TRBV12-4 and J usage is TRBJ2-1; D is uncertain. V was shortened by 5 bases and J by 0 bases, with 5 bases between the two germline ends. This CDR3 comprises 13 residues.

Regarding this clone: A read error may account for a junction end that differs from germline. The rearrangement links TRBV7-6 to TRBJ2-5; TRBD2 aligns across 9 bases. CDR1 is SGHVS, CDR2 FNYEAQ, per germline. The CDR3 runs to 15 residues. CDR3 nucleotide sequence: TGTGCCGGCAGCTTAGAAGGACTAGCGCGAGAGACCCAGTACTTC. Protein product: CAGSLEGLARETQYF.

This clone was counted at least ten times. The CDR3 reads CASSTDRGIPEQYF. The CDR3 coding sequence is TGTGCCAGCAGTACTGACAGGGGCATACCCGAGCAGTACTTC. The chain links TRBV2 to TRBJ2-7, with 8 bases matching TRBD1. V shed 5 bases, J shed 6 bases, and the junction held 9 bases outside the gene matches. The CDR3 has 14 amino acids. Germline loops: CDR1 SNHLY, CDR2 FYNNEI.

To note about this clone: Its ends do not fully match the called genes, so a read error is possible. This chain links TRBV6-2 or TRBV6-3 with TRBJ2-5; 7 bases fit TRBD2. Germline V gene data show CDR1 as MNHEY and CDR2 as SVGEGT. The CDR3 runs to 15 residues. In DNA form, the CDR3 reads TGTGCCAGCATTTACGTAGCGGGCGGGCCAGAGACCCAGTACTTC. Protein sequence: CASIYVAGGPETQYF.

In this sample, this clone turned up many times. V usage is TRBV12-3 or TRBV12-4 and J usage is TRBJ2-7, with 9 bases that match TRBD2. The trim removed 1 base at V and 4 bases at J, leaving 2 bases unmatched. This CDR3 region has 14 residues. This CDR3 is CASSLGGGGYEQYF. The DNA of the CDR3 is TGTGCCAGCAGTTTAGGCGGGGGGGGTTACGAGCAGTACTTC.

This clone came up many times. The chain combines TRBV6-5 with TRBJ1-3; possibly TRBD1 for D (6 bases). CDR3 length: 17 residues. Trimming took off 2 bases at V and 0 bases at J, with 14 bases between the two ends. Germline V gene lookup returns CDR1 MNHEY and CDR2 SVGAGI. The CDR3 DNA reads TGTGCCAGCAGTTACGGCGGGGGGCAGAGCTCTGGAAACACCATATATTTT. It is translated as CASSYGGGQSSGNTIYF.